This TCR beta chain is drawn from a study of cytomegalovirus exposure and HLA in healthy donors (TCRdb year 2017). About the investigation overall: In an earlier analysis of several hundred of the donors, 250 to 300 Gb of sequence data and roughly 100 million unique TCR beta sequences from 180 million or so T cells were reported. Besides the first cohort of 500 to 700 subjects, a separate validation cohort made up of 120 different subjects was used. A later genetic analysis used genome-wide SNP genotypes for about 55% of the 666 donors, treating that subset as a discovery cohort. A later analysis re-analyzed previously published TCR beta repertoires from 666 donors and added high-resolution HLA genotyping to study TCR occurrence patterns. An early release that covered several hundred HLA-typed donors contained around 330 gigabases of sequencing data and tens of millions of unique TCR sequences. Every discovery cohort repertoire had been produced on one sequencing platform. HLA typing covered class I and class II loci at four-digit resolution. The T cell repertoires of roughly 660 subjects were profiled by immunosequencing and related to cytomegalovirus serostatus. The study aimed to test whether signatures of past pathogen exposure could be identified by cataloging public T cell receptors. Of the approximately 370 genotyped donors, over 80% were placed in the genetic ancestry cluster associated with self-reported Caucasian donors. Among 398 genotyped donors of the cohort, an average of about 240,000 unique TCR beta nucleotide sequences was sequenced per donor, of which roughly 18% were non-productive. Alongside the repertoire data, information on donor age, sex, ethnicity and CMV serostatus was compiled. An earlier analysis of 500 to 650 of the donors applied high-throughput TCR beta sequencing to assess whether each TCR beta V gene segment acted as functional or pseudogenic. A few DR-DQ haplotypes were treated as single units for association and clustering because of strong linkage in the cohort. The number of donors typed differed by locus, with about 629-630 for A, B, C, DRB1 and DQB1, over 500 for DQA1, nearly 610 for DPA1, and 450 to 480 for DPB1. Rather than using new phenotypic data, the later analysis identified candidate immune exposures from TCR beta sequences and from how often those sequences occurred across donors. High-throughput TCR immunosequencing, statistical association of individual TCRs with disease status, and machine learning were combined to predict cytomegalovirus infection status. General findings and caveats noted by the study authors: In a later analysis, most CMV-associated TCR beta chains were found to appear HLA-restricted, with HLA associations seemingly driven largely by CMV exposure. CMV serostatus was the only immune exposure information available for the cohort. Some IMGT-functional V segments, including TRBV6-2 and TRBV6-3, could not be distinguished by the 87-base-pair reads and were therefore excluded. Across donors, most TCR sequences were observed very rarely, whereas some public TCRs were present in many individuals. A further reported finding was that TCR beta sequences accurately predicted the HLA-A and HLA-B alleles for most subjects in the first cohort. Cytomegalovirus status was reported to be diagnosed by the classifier with high specificity and sensitivity in both the original and validation cohorts. The authors suggested that the approach could potentially be generalized to other disease states and immunological phenotypes. Broadly in line with IMGT annotations, most TCR beta V segments showed up in productive rearrangements about 87% or about 30% of the time in an earlier analysis of several hundred of the donors. A later analysis found that TCR association rates varied across HLA loci, with DRB1 alleles showing the most associated TCRs and HLA-C alleles the fewest. In a later genetic analysis, fewer N-insertions in productive TCRs were reported among donors in an Asian-associated ancestry cluster than the roughly 700-donor mean. According to a later analysis, parvovirus B19, influenza, CMV and Epstein-Barr virus appeared linked to several top co-occurrence clusters. In a later analysis, HLA-associated TCR beta chains showed more clonal expansion and lower generation probabilities than non-associated chains that were equally common. A cluster of highly shared sequence variants was judged likely to be a technical artifact of the sequencing pipeline. A later genetic analysis associated a missense DCLRE1C variant with V-gene and J-gene trimming of TCR beta chains, and an independent cohort replicated the association. The study gave a list of 150 to 200 TCR beta chains associated with cytomegalovirus. At a false discovery rate of 0.05, a later analysis linked some 18,000 TCR beta sequences to specific HLA alleles. When HLA alleles, especially DR and DQ, strongly co-occurred, TCR associations were difficult to assign to individual alleles. Linkage disequilibrium might explain the correlated functional status among segregating V segments, but an unknown experimental factor could not be excluded. In vitro tests confirmed that three of the cytomegalovirus-associated TCR beta chains recognize cytomegalovirus antigens. HLA typing was unavailable for some donors at each locus, so association tests used only the typed subset. Presence/absence analyses assumed roughly uniform sequencing depth across donors, an assumption that may not hold. Seventeen rarely observed V segments, including chromosome 9 orphons, were excluded from the earlier analysis of a few hundred of the donors because counts were too low. In this cohort, only TCR beta chains were sequenced, and detectable features were limited by the absence of alpha or paired-chain data.

Libraries were made using the immunoSEQ multiplex PCR assay. For the multiplex PCR, a mixture combining 60 forward primers for TCR Vbeta segments and 13 reverse primers for TCR Jbeta segments was used. Amplification of the CDR3 region of rearranged TCR beta genes was performed with a multiplex PCR assay on genomic DNA. The amplified TCR beta libraries were sequenced on the Illumina HiSeq System as 87-base-pair reads. The authors' pipeline ran thus. A later analysis tallied around 82 million unique TCR beta chains across the 550 to 850 repertoires, and approximately 12 million of those chains were shared by two or more donors. A nearest-neighbor algorithm error-corrected the raw reads and collapsed the reads into unique sequences, merging closely related sequences to remove PCR and sequencing errors. V, D and J gene segments were assigned by aligning CDR3 sequences to IMGT reference sequences. For a sequence to be retained, at least a six-nucleotide match to both a V gene segment and a J gene segment was required. A rearrangement was called productive if the CDR3 had no stop codons and remained in frame with V and J, and every other rearrangement was called non-productive. CDR3 was defined according to IMGT convention as the region running from the second conserved V-encoded cysteine to the conserved J-encoded phenylalanine. In an earlier analysis of 500 to 650 of the donors, sequences lacking an unambiguous match to a single V gene segment were excluded. An earlier analysis of fewer than 650 of the donors classified V segments as functional when productive rearrangements were above 56.7% and as segregating when the standard deviation between donors was above 5%. A statistical classification framework was built for diagnosing cytomegalovirus status from the catalog of TCR beta chain sequences. In a later analysis, TCR nucleotide sequences were compared against IMGT/GENE-DB human TR gene sequences so that V and J genes could be assigned. A later analysis assigned CDR3 sequences and most-parsimonious VDJ recombination scenarios with the TCRdist pipeline. In a later analysis, every TCR beta chain was defined by the combination of its CDR3 amino acid sequence and its V-gene family, and reads without a unique V-gene family were dropped. A later analysis removed 592 highly shared, low-generation-probability nucleotide sequences to deal with suspected cross-contamination and a sequencing artifact. A later analysis calculated a clonal expansion index for each public chain from normalized within-repertoire ranks of inferred template counts. Generation probabilities in a later analysis came from a VDJ recombination model fitted to out-of-frame rearrangements, and those results were checked against IGoR. A later analysis scored TCR-TCR, TCR-HLA and TCR-CMV co-occurrence with hypergeometric tests, applying a repertoire-size bias correction to TCR pairs. In a later analysis, false discovery rates were estimated by permuting HLA or CMV assignments 20 times. In a later analysis, co-occurring TCRs were grouped using DBSCAN, and TCRdist sequence similarity was added for clustering within HLA-allele-positive subsets. For co-occurrence clustering, repertoires with fewer than 30,000 or more than 120,000 public chains were excluded, along with 4 to 6 repertoires with anomalous nucleotide sharing. TCRdb mirrors the immuneACCESS table, restricted to in-frame sequences. Some clones are absent from its copies; in checked studies, under half trace to an unresolved V gene, and the reason for the others is unknown. V, J and clone size were drawn from that table, and D and trimming were deduced from the DNA. The sample table lists more than 140,000 clones, around 80% of them with a count of one. Roughly 3.1% of the sample is in the top ten clones.

The cohort was made up of under 800 healthy bone marrow donors. All cohort members were sampled while nominally healthy, although unrecorded immune exposures were likely present. The donor tested CMV seropositive, placing the donor among the approximately 290 seropositive members of the cohort. Every donor gave a peripheral blood sample, and the peripheral blood mononuclear cells from that sample were used for TCR beta sequencing. The Qiagen DNeasy Blood Extraction Kit was used to extract genomic DNA from the blood cell samples. To note about this clone: Its antigen is still unknown. Base qualities are missing; no much larger clone stands one base away.

In the germline V gene, CDR1 corresponds to MGHDK and CDR2 to SYGVNS. The CDR3 has 16 amino acids, counting the end cysteine and phenylalanine. Of all the DNA, just the CDR3 is kept, 48 bases in frame from base 1. The germline V end is reduced by 5 bases and the J end by 3 bases; junction bases left unmatched: 11. Sequencing was done on a sample of PBMCs. The clonotype was recovered from a man younger than 35 in good health and CMV-seropositive. The sequence is built from TRBV25-1 and TRBJ2-7; 9 bases in between match TRBD1. The DNA reads as follows: TGTGCCAGCAGTCCCGGGACAGGGTTAATGATCTACGAGCAGTACTTC. This codes for CASSPGTGLMIYEQYF.